This note documents a single T cell receptor (beta chain) sequence. Its target is unknown. One end of the junction fails to match germline, which may point to a read error. 5'RACE primed at constant segments yielded TCR alpha and TCR beta cDNA libraries bearing sample barcodes and UMIs. In TCRdb, the 5' RACE reads were re-called with MiXCR into one record per CDR3 protein. Altogether hundreds of thousands of distinct CDR3 sequences are present, about a fifth being singletons, with the ten largest covering 7.5% to 9.5%. This entry is derived from a study of T-cell memory formation after mild COVID-19. Whole-study findings and limits: Some responding clones appeared in pre-infection memory, suggesting cross-reactive memory joined.

The CDR3 has 12 amino acids. Germline-derived CDR1 and CDR2 are DFQATT and SNEGSKA (reference sequence). This chain links TRBV20-1 with TRBJ1-2, with a tentative D call TRBD1 (5 bases). Sequencing was performed on PBMCs or a T cell subset sorted from them (not recorded which). This sequence was found in an adult woman who had mild COVID-19 (a few samples of this study predate the infection). Cell type and time point are not known. CDR3 loop: CSAREGGYDYTF. The CDR3, as DNA: TGCAGTGCTAGAGAGGGGGGGTATGACTACACCTTC.